This T cell receptor (beta chain) was recorded in a study of blood T cell repertoires in COVID-19. This CDR3 contains 18 residues. V lost 3 bases to trimming and J lost 1 base; unmatched junction nucleotides: 9. Germline-derived CDR1 and CDR2 are SGHTA and FQGNSA. In the original analysis: Researchers report that nucleated cell counts were estimated from reference gene primer amplification. The table came from immunoSEQ multiplex PCR; TCRdb's copy has only in-frame clones and leaves some out. The V and J calls and clone size are taken from that table; D and trimming were inferred from the DNA. In the table there are more than 95,000 clones, about 92% of which are singletons. This clone appeared a few times.

The V gene is TRBV7-2, the J gene TRBJ2-7, with 13 positions matching TRBD2. The sequence derives from a woman older than 75 in a cohort sampled during active COVID-19. Sequencing was performed on peripheral blood. The CDR3 reads CASSFSTSGGTLSYEQYF. As DNA, the CDR3 is TGTGCCAGCAGCTTCTCGACTAGCGGGGGGACTCTATCCTACGAGCAGTACTTC.